The following is a TCR beta chain sequence with its context. These data originate in a study of blood T cell repertoires in COVID-19. This CDR3 is built from 14 residues. From germline, CDR1 is SEHNR and CDR2 FQNEAQ (reference sequence). Between the trimmed V and J ends, which lost 5 bases and 3 bases, there was a span of 8 bases. Some clones are missing from TCRdb's copy, which holds only in-frame ones; the method was immunoSEQ multiplex PCR. The sample contains around 210,000 clones, roughly 90% of which appear only once. What was sequenced was PBMCs or T cells enriched from blood (not recorded which). The chain uses TRBV7-9 and TRBJ1-6; no clear D. The receptor was isolated from a woman between 18 and 29 years old who had recovered from COVID-19. The CDR3 region has the DNA TGTGCCAGCAGCGTCGGGGTCTATAATTCACCCCTCCACTTT. Translating gives CASSVGVYNSPLHF.